This is a list of T cell receptor beta chains from one sample in a study of shared clonotypes between healthy human individuals. Sequenced by immunoSEQ multiplex PCR; TCRdb stores in-frame clones only, minus some. The sample lists a few million clones, just under 95% seen once, with about 0.36% in the top ten. Sequencing was done on a sample of naive CD4+ T cells from PBMCs. The source of these receptors is a man between 18 and 29 years old in good health. Some clones in this sample may be carry-over from other donors' samples. The conserved cysteine and the conserved F or W are not part of the CDR3 here. A clone size is listed for some rows: how often the clone was seen (once, few, many), or a class if it is expanded.

v_gene	abundance	CDR3aa
TRBV4-3	-	ASSQVWTASNTEAF
TRBV7-2	-	ASSPRLQTYEQY
TRBV4-2	once	ASSQGGTSGSRGSYNEQF
TRBV9	once	ASALLADDGATQY
TRBV19	-	ASRGSGANVLT
TRBV28	-	ASLSSGRDRNIQY
TRBV2	-	ASIRTSGTPDGYT
TRBV30	-	AWVSYRTGGRYGNTIY
TRBV5-1	-	ASRKPGQGAYNEQF
TRBV5-1	-	ASSLGGGRYEQY
TRBV28	few	ATRPAHSSGLF
TRBV19	-	ASSRDRAEISTEAF
TRBV18	-	ASSPSGTQETQY
TRBV9	-	ASSEGDRLTGEKLF
TRBV19	once	ASSATDTQY
TRBV29-1	-	SVDFVETQY
TRBV27	-	ASSSWGGGASGTPPDTQY
TRBV6-6	-	ASSYSPVSNQPQH
TRBV11-2	few	ASSLGLNTEAF
TRBV19	once	ASSMGRWYEQF
TRBV9	-	ASRKGGAEETQY
TRBV27	-	ASSSGAGEYTDTQY
TRBV4-1	-	ASSQDGTGLQPQH
TRBV7-2	-	ASSFRTAVTGELF
TRBV28	-	ASSLWGGELF
TRBV5-1	-	ASKEGQGFSGNTIY
TRBV30	-	AWSYSQNTEAF
TRBV5-1	-	ASSDGTSGGPGSQY
TRBV7-3	few	ASSLIPVTGELF
TRBV4-2	-	ASSQKLAGYSSYEQY
TRBV6-1	-	ASSELFRGPLEKLF
TRBV5-6	-	ASSLKGGPPYNEQF
TRBV11-3	-	ASSLGRVHVYEQY
TRBV4-1	-	ASSQPGRGYEQY
TRBV18	-	ASSTGHQAGAKNIQY
TRBV5-4	-	ASREGGGPYEQY
TRBV25-1	once	ASSEYGTSGSNEQF
TRBV30	-	AWSRPARVGELF
TRBV18	-	ASSPRETTEAF
TRBV4-3	-	ASSQRQGLRNEKLF
TRBV7-2	-	ASSLVGGYGQPQH
TRBV6-5	once	ASSSGRDYGYT